Listed here are 14 T cell receptor beta chains from one sample, sequenced in a study of blood T cells in healthy people across ages. Primed by a sample-barcoded 5' primer and a J-beta primer mix, a second PCR proceeded for 7 to 11 cycles. TCRdb passed the 5' RACE reads through MiXCR, listing each CDR3 protein once. The table shows about 720,000 distinct CDR3 sequences, with around a quarter occurring only once. The sample was also linked to a second study, of T cells of mothers and their children.

The material sequenced was blood. Receptor source: a boy younger than 18 in good health.

This clonotype was seen more than once but under ten times. The chain is built from TRBV7-9 and TRBJ1-4; 9 nucleotides align to TRBD1. The CDR3 sequence is 15 residues long. The germline CDR1 and CDR2 sequences are SEHNR and FQNEAQ (reference sequence). The V and J ends lost 5 bases and 1 base, in that order; junction bases with no gene match: 2. The CDR3 here is CASSPDRGTNEKLFF. The CDR3 DNA reads TGTGCCAGCAGCCCGGACAGGGGAACTAATGAAAAACTGTTTTTT.

This clonotype has just a few counts. The rearrangement joins TRBV11-2 to TRBJ2-5, with D possibly matching TRBD1 (6 bases). Trimming took off 4 bases at V and 4 bases at J, with 13 bases between the two ends. This CDR3 is built from 14 residues. In germline, CDR1 is SGHAT, CDR2 FQNNGV. CDR3 residues: CASSWNRDSETQYF. CDR3 coding DNA: TGTGCCAGCAGCTGGAACAGGGATTCAGAGACCCAGTACTTC. Looking up the rest from reference TRBV11-2 and TRBJ2-5 gives the full variable domain: EAGVAQSPRYKIIEKRQSVAFWCNPISGHATLYWYQQILGQGPKLLIQFQNNGVVDDSQLPKDRFSAERLKGVDSTLKIQPAKLEDSAVYLCASSWNRDSETQYFGPGTRLLVL.

Written as DNA, the CDR3 is TGTGCCAGCAGTCTAACGGGGGGGTTCTATGAGCAGTTCTTC. This codes for CASSLTGGFYEQFF. The V call is TRBV12-3 or TRBV12-4, the J call TRBJ2-1; 8 bases map to TRBD2. Trimming at V came to 5 bases and at J to 8 bases, leaving 8 bases not matched to a gene. The CDR3 has 14 amino acids.

The table lists this clonotype with many counts. CDR3 nucleotide sequence: TGTGCCAGCAGTACGGGAGGGCGAGAGACCCAGTACTTC. Translating gives CASSTGGRETQYF. The genes are TRBV28 and TRBJ2-5, with 8 bases fitting TRBD2. The CDR3 is made up of 13 amino acids. Per the germline V gene, CDR1 is MDHEN and CDR2 is SYDVKM. The V and J ends lost 5 bases and 4 bases, in that order; junction bases with no gene match: 3. The full variable domain, completed using reference TRBV28 and TRBJ2-5, is DVKVTQSSRYLVKRTGEKVFLECVQDMDHENMFWYRQDPGLGLRLIYFSYDVKMKEKGDIPEGYSVSREKKERFSLILESASTNQTSMYLCASSTGGRETQYFGPGTRLLVL.

The table lists this clonotype with a few counts. J is TRBJ1-2 and V is TRBV20-1; D is unresolved. V dropped 4 bases and J dropped 1 base, with 7 bases sitting between them. The CDR3 consists of 12 residues. CDR1 is DFQATT and CDR2 is SNEGSKA in the germline V gene (reference sequence). Here the CDR3 reads CSAKVLNYGYTF. The CDR3 DNA follows: TGCAGTGCTAAGGTCCTTAACTATGGCTACACCTTC.

The chain links TRBV20-1 to TRBJ1-6; 9 positions agree with TRBD1. J was trimmed by 4 bases and V by 5 bases; bases with no gene match: 9. This CDR3 is 16 amino acids long. From germline, CDR1 is DFQATT and CDR2 SNEGSKA (reference sequence). In nucleotides, the CDR3 is TGCAGTGCTCGGGACAGGGTTTTCCTATATAATTCACCCCTCCACTTT. Translating gives CSARDRVFLYNSPLHF.

This chain links TRBV5-1 with TRBJ2-2; TRBD2 agrees at 7 bases. The J segment lost 2 bases and the V segment lost 4 bases, leaving 8 bases of the junction unmatched. Per germline, CDR1 SGHRS and CDR2 YFSETQ. The CDR3 loop spans 16 amino acids. This CDR3 reads CASSRTVAGNTGELFF. The CDR3, as DNA: TGCGCCAGCAGCAGGACGGTAGCGGGCAACACCGGGGAGCTGTTTTTT.

This clonotype turned up a few times. The CDR3 sequence: CASNPSGGTSYEQYF. In nucleotides, the CDR3 is TGTGCCAGCAATCCTAGCGGGGGAACCTCCTACGAGCAGTACTTC. This sequence joins TRBV28 and TRBJ2-7; 10 bases line up with TRBD2. Losses at the gene ends were 7 bases for V and 0 bases for J; bases not matched to a gene: 6. The CDR3 length is 15 residues. Germline-derived CDR1 and CDR2 are MDHEN and SYDVKM.

V usage is TRBV20-1 and J usage is TRBJ2-1; TRBD2 aligns across 8 bases. With V trimmed by 3 bases and J by 6 bases, 4 bases remained unmatched. The germline V gene encodes CDR1 DFQATT and CDR2 SNEGSKA (reference sequence). The CDR3 is made up of 13 amino acids. The DNA of the CDR3 is TGCAGTGCTAGGGCTAGCGGGCTCAATGAGCAGTTCTTC. This gives the protein CSARASGLNEQFF.

The sample holds a few counts of this clonotype. V is TRBV29-1 and J is TRBJ1-5, with a weak D call TRBD1 (5 bases). Deletions cut 6 bases from V and 3 bases from J, with 12 bases between. The germline V gene has CDR1 SQVTM and CDR2 ANQGSEA. The CDR3 spans 13 residues. The CDR3 sequence is CSVVDSLNQPQHF. In DNA form, the CDR3 reads TGCAGCGTGGTTGACAGCCTCAATCAGCCCCAGCATTTT.

Turning to this clonotype: Since a much larger clone is just one base distant, this may be a read error. V usage is TRBV7-9 and J usage is TRBJ1-2; D gene ambiguous. CDR3 length: 14 residues. Germline CDR1 SEHNR, CDR2 FQNEAQ (reference sequence). The DNA of the CDR3 is TGTGCCAACAGCTCATCAAACTTTAACTATGGCTACACCTTC. Translation gives CANSSSNFNYGYTF.

This clonotype was recorded many times. This chain joins TRBV12-3 or TRBV12-4 and TRBJ2-7, with a weak D call TRBD1 (5 bases). The CDR3 spans 14 residues. Trimming cost V 6 bases and J 6 bases, with 18 bases left between them. The CDR3 sequence is CASSKGWSAGEQYF. DNA of the CDR3: TGTGCCAGCAGCAAGGGGTGGAGCGCCGGCGAGCAGTACTTC.

On this clonotype: Since a much larger clone is just one base distant, this may be a read error. The chain is built from TRBV7-2 and TRBJ2-2; D unresolved. The V end lost 1 base, the J end lost 1 base, and 4 bases lay between the germline ends. The length of the CDR3 is 14 residues. Germline lookup yields CDR1 SGHTA and CDR2 FQGNSA. The DNA for the CDR3 is TGTGCCAGCAGCTTAGTATGGAACACCGGGGAGCTGTTTTTT. This encodes CASSLVWNTGELFF.

The chain is built from TRBV7-2 and TRBJ1-4; 8 bases are a match to TRBD1. J gave up 0 bases and V 3 bases, and 9 bases lay outside the gene matches. Germline values: CDR1 SGHTA, CDR2 FQGNSA. This CDR3 comprises 18 residues. The CDR3: CASSFRQGTITTNEKLFF. CDR3 bases: TGTGCCAGCAGCTTCAGACAGGGGACCATTACAACTAATGAAAAACTGTTTTTT.